The sample holds a few counts of the clone carrying this TCR beta chain. Using immunoSEQ multiplex PCR, the repertoire was profiled, and TCRdb retains in-frame clones only, with some absent. The sample consists of about 360,000 clones, approximately 82% of them appearing once. The source of the sample is a study of blood T cell repertoires in COVID-19. The germline V gene has CDR1 MDHEN and CDR2 SYDVKM. The CDR3 contains 13 residues. With V trimmed by 5 bases and J by 3 bases, 4 bases remained unmatched. This chain uses TRBV28 with TRBJ2-7; 7 bases fit TRBD1. This clonotype originated in a man aged 25 to 40 with active or convalescent COVID-19. The specimen sequenced was peripheral blood. CDR3 amino acids: CASSTRQGYEQYF. CDR3 coding DNA: TGTGCCAGCAGTACTCGACAGGGCTACGAGCAGTACTTC.